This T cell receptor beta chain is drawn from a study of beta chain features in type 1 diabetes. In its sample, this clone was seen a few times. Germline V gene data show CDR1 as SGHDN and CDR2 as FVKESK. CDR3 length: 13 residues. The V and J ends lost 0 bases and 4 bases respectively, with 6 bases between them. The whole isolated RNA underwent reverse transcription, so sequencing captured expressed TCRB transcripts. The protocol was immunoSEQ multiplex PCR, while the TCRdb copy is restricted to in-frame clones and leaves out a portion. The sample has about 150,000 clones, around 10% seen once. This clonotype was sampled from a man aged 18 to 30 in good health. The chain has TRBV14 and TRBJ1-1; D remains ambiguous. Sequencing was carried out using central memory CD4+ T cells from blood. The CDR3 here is CASSQELVTEAFF. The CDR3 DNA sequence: TGTGCCAGCAGCCAAGAGTTGGTCACTGAAGCTTTCTTT.